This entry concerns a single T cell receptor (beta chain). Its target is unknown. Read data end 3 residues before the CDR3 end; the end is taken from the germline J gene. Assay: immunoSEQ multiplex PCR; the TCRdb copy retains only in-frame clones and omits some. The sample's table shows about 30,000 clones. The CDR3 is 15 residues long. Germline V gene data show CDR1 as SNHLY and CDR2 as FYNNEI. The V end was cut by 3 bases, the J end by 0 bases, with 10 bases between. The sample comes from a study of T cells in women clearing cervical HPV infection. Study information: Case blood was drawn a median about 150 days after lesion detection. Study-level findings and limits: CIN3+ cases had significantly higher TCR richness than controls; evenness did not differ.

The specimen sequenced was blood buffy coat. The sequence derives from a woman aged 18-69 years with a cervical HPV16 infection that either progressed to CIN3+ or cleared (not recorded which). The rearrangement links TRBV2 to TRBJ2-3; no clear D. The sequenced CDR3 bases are TGTGCCAGCAGTGATTTGGGCGCTAGCACAGATACG. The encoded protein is CASSDLGASTDT. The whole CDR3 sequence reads CASSDLGASTDTQYF.